The 7 T cell receptor beta chains reported below all come from one sample, sequenced in a study of blood T cell repertoires in COVID-19 (dated by TCRdb to 2018 to 2020). The library came from the immunoSEQ multiplex PCR assay. TCRdb's version of the immuneACCESS table is confined to in-frame rearrangements and falls short of the full clone set. An unresolved V gene accounts for under half of the shortfall where checked; the remainder is of unknown origin. Present in this sample are nearly 25,000 clones, around 81% of which were seen just once. The ten most abundant clones make up about 6% of the sample. The sequenced material came from peripheral blood. These TCRs come from a man aged 65 to 85 with acute or convalescent COVID-19.

This chain connects TRBV18 to TRBJ2-3; 12 nucleotides align to TRBD1. The V segment lost 2 bases and the J segment 3 bases; nucleotides outside the gene matches: 9. The CDR3 sequence is 18 residues long. Germline V gene sequence: CDR1 KGHSH, CDR2 LQKENI. The DNA of the CDR3 is TGTGCCAGCTCACCAACTTACCGGGACAGGGGGCCTACAGATACGCAGTATTTT. This translates into CASSPTYRDRGPTDTQYF.

This sequence joins TRBV10-1 and TRBJ1-6; 8 nucleotides match TRBD1. The CDR3 runs to 17 residues. The trim removed 6 bases at V and 3 bases at J, leaving 10 bases unmatched. Germline values: CDR1 WNHNN, CDR2 SYGVQD (reference sequence). The CDR3 reads CASSATGARCYNSPLHF. CDR3 coding DNA: TGCGCCAGCAGCGCGACAGGGGCGCGCTGCTATAATTCACCCCTCCACTTT.

This clone has just a few counts. The chain is built from TRBV7-9 and TRBJ1-2; 9 nucleotides line up with TRBD1. There are 15 residues in the CDR3. From germline, CDR1 is SEHNR and CDR2 FQNEAQ (reference sequence). The J segment lost 7 bases and the V segment lost 1 base, leaving 7 bases of the junction unmatched. The CDR3: CASSLEAQGARGYTF. The CDR3 region has the DNA TGTGCCAGCAGCTTAGAGGCACAGGGGGCGCGTGGCTACACCTTC.

V usage is TRBV18 and J usage is TRBJ1-3; D is ambiguous. V lost 5 bases to trimming and J lost 6 bases, with 5 bases between them. This CDR3 contains 11 residues. Germline loops: CDR1 KGHSH, CDR2 LQKENI. CDR3 sequence reads: CASSNLNTIYF. CDR3 coding DNA: TGTGCCAGCTCAAACTTAAACACCATATATTTT.

The V and J genes are TRBV25-1 and TRBJ1-5; a possible D gene is TRBD1 (5 bases). CDR1 is MGHDK, CDR2 SYGVNS, per germline. The CDR3 sequence is 12 residues long. The V and J ends lost 3 bases and 6 bases respectively, with 6 bases between them. DNA for the CDR3: TGTGCCAGCAGTGACGGGGGTCAGCCCCAGCATTTT. As protein: CASSDGGQPQHF.

The chain couples TRBV7-6 to TRBJ2-3; 11 bases are a match to TRBD2. The CDR3 totals 16 residues. CDR1 and CDR2 from the germline V gene are SGHVS and FNYEAQ. Trimming cost V 2 bases and J 2 bases; bases outside gene matches: 3. The CDR3: CASSLLAGGITDTQYF. The CDR3 coding sequence is TGTGCCAGCAGCTTATTAGCGGGGGGGATCACAGATACGCAGTATTTT.

This clone was counted between two and nine times. The V gene is TRBV7-2, the J gene TRBJ2-7; perhaps TRBD1 as D (7 bases). Trimming pared 4 bases from V and 3 bases from J, leaving 13 bases between. The V gene's germline CDR1 is SGHTA and CDR2 FQGNSA. This CDR3 spans 14 amino acids. The CDR3 DNA is TGTGCCAGCAGCTACCAGGGGGGCTACTACGAGCAGTACTTC. Its translation: CASSYQGGYYEQYF. Full variable domain (outside the CDR3, taken from reference TRBV7-2 and TRBJ2-7): GAGVSQSPSNKVTEKGKDVELRCDPISGHTALYWYRQSLGQGLEFLIYFQGNSAPDKSGLPSDRFSAERTGGSVSTLTIQRTQQEDSAVYLCASSYQGGYYEQYFGPGTRLTVT.